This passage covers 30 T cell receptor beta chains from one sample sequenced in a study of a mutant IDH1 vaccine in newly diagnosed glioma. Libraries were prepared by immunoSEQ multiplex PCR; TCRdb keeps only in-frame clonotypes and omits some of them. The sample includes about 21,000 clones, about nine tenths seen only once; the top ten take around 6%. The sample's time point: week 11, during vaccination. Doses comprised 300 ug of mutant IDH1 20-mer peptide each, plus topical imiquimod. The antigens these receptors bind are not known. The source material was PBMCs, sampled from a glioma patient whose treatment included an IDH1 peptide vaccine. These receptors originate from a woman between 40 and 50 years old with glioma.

The CDR3, as DNA: TGCAGCGGATTGACAGGGACCTACGAGCAGTACTTC. Translating it yields CSGLTGTYEQYF. The chain combines TRBV29-1 with TRBJ2-7, with TRBD1 matching 7 bases. The CDR3 covers 12 residues. V dropped 7 bases and J dropped 2; count of bases not matched to a gene: 5. Germline V gene lookup returns CDR1 SQVTM and CDR2 ANQGSEA.

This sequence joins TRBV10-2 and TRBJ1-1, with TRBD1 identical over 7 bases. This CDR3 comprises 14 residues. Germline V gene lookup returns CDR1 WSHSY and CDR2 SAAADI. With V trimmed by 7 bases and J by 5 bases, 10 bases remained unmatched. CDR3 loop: CASTREGAGTEAFF. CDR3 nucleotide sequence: TGCGCCAGCACTAGAGAGGGGGCTGGGACTGAAGCTTTCTTT.

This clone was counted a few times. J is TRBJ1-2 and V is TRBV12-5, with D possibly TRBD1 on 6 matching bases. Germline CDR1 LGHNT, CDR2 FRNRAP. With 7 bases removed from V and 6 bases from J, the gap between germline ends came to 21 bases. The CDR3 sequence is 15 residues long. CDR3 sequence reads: CASASDRIYFHGYTF. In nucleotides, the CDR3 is TGTGCTAGTGCCTCGGACAGAATCTACTTTCATGGCTACACCTTC.

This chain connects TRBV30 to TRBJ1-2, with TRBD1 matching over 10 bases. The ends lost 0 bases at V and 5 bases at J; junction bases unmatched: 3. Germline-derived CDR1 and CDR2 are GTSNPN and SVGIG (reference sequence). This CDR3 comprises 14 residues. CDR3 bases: TGTGCCTGGAGTGTGGGACAGGGGTTTTATGGCTACACCTTC. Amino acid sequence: CAWSVGQGFYGYTF.

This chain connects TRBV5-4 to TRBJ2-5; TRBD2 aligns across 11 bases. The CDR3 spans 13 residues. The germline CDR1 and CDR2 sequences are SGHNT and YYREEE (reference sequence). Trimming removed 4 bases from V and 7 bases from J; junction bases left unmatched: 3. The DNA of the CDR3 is TGTGCCAGCAGCGGGGGACTAGCGGTGACCCAGTACTTC. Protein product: CASSGGLAVTQYF.

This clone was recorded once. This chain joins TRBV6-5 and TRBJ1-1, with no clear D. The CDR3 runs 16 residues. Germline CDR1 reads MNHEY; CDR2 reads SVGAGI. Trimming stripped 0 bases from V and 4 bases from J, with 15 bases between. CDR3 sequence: CASSYSKTPATTEAFF. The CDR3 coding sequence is TGTGCCAGCAGTTACTCCAAGACCCCGGCGACCACTGAAGCTTTCTTT.

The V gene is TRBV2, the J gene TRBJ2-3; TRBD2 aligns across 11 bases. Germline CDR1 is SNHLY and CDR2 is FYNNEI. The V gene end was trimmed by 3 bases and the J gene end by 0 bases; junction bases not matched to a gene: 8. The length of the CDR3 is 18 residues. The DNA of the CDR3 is TGTGCCAGCAGTGAGTCAACTAGCGGGAGTAGGAGCACAGATACGCAGTATTTT. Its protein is CASSESTSGSRSTDTQYF.

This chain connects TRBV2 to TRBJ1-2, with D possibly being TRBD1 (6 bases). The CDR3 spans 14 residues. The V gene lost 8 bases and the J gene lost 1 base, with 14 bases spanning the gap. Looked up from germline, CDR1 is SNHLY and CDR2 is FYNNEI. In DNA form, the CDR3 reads TGTGCCAGCTGGGGGCAGGGATATAACTATGGCTACACCTTC. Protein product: CASWGQGYNYGYTF.

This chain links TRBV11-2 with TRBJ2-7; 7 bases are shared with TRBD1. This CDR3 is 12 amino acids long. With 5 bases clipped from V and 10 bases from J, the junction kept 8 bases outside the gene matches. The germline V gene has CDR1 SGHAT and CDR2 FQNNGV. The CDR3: CASSASRDSQYF. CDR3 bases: TGTGCCAGCAGCGCCTCAAGGGACAGTCAGTACTTC.

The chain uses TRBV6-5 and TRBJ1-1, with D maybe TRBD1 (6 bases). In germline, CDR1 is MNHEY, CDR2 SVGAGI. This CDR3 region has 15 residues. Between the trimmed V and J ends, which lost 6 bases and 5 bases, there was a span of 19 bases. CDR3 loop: CASSSGEGSVTEAFF. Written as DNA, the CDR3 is TGTGCCAGCAGCTCAGGGGAGGGGTCAGTTACTGAAGCTTTCTTT.

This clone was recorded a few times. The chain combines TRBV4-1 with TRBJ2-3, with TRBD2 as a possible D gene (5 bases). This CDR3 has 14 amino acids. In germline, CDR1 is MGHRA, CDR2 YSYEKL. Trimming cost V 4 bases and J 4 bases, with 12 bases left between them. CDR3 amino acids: CASSPRELADTQYF. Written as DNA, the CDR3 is TGCGCCAGCAGCCCTAGGGAACTAGCAGATACGCAGTATTTT.

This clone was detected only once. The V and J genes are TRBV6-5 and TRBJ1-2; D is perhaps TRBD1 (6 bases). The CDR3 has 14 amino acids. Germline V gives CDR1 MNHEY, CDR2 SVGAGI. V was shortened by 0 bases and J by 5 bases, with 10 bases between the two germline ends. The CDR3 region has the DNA TGTGCCAGCAGTTACTCAGGACAGCCGTATGGCTACACCTTC. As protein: CASSYSGQPYGYTF.

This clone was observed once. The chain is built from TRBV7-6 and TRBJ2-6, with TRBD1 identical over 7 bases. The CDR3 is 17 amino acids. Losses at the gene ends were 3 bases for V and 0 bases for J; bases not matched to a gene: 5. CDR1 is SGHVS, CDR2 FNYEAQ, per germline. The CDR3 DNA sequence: TGTGCCAGCAGCTTCGAAAGACAGGGCTCTGGGGCCAACGTCCTGACTTTC. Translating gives CASSFERQGSGANVLTF.

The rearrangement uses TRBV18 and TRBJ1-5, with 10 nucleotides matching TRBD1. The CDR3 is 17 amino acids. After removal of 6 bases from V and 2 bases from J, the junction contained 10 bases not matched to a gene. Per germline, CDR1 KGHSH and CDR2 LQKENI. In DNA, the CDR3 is TGTGCCAGCTCCCCCGGACAGGGGGATAGGCGCAATCAGCCCCAGCATTTT. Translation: CASSPGQGDRRNQPQHF.

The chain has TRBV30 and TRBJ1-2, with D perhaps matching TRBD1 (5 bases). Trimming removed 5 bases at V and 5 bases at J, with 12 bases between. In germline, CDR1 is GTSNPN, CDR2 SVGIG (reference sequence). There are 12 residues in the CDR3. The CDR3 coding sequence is TGTGCCTGGGCTATGGGGGTATATGGCTACACCTTC. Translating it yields CAWAMGVYGYTF. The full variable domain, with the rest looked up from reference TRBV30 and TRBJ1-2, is SQTIHQWPATLVQPVGSPLSLECTVEGTSNPNLYWYRQAAGRGLQLLFYSVGIGQISSEVPQNLSASRPQDRQFILSSKKLLLSDSGFYLCAWAMGVYGYTFGSGTRLTVV.

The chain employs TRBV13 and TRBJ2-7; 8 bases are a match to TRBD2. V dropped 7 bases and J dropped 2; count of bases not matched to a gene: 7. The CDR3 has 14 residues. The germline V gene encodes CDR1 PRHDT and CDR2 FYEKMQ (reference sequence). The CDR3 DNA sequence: TGTGCCAGCACCTCCGGGACTAGGGCCTACGAGCAGTACTTC. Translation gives CASTSGTRAYEQYF.

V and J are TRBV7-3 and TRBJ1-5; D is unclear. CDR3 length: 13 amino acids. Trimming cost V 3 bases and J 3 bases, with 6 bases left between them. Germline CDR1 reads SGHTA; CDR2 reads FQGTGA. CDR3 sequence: CASSLSPNQPQHF. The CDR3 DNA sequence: TGTGCCAGCAGCTTGAGCCCCAATCAGCCCCAGCATTTT.

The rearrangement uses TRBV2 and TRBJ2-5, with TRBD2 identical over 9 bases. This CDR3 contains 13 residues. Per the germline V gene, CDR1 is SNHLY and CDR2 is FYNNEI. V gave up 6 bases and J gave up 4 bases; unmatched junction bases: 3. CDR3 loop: CASSLAGVETQYF. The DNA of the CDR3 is TGTGCCAGCAGCTTAGCGGGAGTAGAGACCCAGTACTTC.

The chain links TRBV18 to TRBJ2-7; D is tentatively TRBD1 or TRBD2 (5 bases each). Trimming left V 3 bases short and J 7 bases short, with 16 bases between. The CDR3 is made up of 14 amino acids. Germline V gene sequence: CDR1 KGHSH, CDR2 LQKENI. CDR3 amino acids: CASSPLTGAREQYF. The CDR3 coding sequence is TGTGCCAGCTCACCTTTGACCGGGGCGAGGGAGCAGTACTTC. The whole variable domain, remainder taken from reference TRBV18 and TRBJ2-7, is NAGVMQNPRHLVRRRGQEARLRCSPMKGHSHVYWYRQLPEEGLKFMVYLQKENIIDESGMPKERFSAEFPKEGPSILRIQQVVRGDSAAYFCASSPLTGAREQYFGPGTRLTVT.

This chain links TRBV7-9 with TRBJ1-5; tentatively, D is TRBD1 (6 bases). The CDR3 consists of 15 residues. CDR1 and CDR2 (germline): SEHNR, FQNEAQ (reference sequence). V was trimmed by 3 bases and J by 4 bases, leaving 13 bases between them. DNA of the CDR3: TGTGCCAGCAGCTTGGCGGGGGCGAGAAATCAGCCCCAGCATTTT. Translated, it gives CASSLAGARNQPQHF.

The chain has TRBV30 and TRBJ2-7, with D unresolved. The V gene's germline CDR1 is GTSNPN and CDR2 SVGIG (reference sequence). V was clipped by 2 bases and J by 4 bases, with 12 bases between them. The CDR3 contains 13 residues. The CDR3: CAWSIHSRYEQYF. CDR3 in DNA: TGTGCCTGGAGTATTCACAGTCGGTACGAGCAGTACTTC.

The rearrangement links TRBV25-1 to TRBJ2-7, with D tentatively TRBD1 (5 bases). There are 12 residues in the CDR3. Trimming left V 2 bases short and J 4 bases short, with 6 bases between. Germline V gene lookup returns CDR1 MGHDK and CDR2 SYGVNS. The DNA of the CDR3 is TGTGCCAGCAGTGAACAGGGTTACGAGCAGTACTTC. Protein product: CASSEQGYEQYF.

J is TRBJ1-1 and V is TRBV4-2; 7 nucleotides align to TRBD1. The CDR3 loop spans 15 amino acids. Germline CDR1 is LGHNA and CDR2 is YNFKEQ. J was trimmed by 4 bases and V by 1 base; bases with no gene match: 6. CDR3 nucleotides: TGTGCCAGCAGCCAAGCGGGACAGTACCTCACTGAAGCTTTCTTT. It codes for CASSQAGQYLTEAFF.

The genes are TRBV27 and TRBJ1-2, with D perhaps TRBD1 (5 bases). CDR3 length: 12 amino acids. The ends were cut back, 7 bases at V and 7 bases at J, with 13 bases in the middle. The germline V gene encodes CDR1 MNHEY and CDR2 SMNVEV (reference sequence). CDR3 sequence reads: CASKGVSVGYTF. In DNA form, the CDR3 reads TGTGCCAGCAAAGGGGTGTCGGTTGGCTACACCTTC.

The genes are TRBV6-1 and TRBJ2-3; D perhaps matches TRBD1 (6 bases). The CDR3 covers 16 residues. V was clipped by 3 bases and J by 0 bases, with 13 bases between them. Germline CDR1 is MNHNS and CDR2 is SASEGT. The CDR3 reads CASSDRLGQSTDTQYF. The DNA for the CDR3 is TGTGCCAGCAGTGATCGGTTGGGACAAAGCACAGATACGCAGTATTTT.

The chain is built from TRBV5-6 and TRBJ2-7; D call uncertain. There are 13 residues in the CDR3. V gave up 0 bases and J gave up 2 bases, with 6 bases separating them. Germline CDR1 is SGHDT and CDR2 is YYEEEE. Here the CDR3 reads CASSLVGTYEQYF. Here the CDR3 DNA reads TGTGCCAGCAGCTTGGTAGGTACCTACGAGCAGTACTTC.

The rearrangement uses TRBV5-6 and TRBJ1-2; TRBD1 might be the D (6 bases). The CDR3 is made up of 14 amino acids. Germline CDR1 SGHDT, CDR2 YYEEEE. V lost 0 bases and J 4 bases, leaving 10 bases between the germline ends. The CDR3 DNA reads TGTGCCAGCAGCTTGGTGGACAGCCCCTATGGCTACACCTTC. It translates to CASSLVDSPYGYTF. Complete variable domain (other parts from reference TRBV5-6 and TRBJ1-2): DAGVTQSPTHLIKTRGQQVTLRCSPKSGHDTVSWYQQALGQGPQFIFQYYEEEERQRGNFPDRFSGHQFPNYSSELNVNALLLGDSALYLCASSLVDSPYGYTFGSGTRLTVV.

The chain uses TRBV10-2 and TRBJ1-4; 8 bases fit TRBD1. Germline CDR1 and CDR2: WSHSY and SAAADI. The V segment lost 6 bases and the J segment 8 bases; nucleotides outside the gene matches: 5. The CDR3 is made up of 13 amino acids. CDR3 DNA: TGCGCCAGCAGAATGACAGGGGTCGAAAAACTGTTTTTT. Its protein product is CASRMTGVEKLFF.

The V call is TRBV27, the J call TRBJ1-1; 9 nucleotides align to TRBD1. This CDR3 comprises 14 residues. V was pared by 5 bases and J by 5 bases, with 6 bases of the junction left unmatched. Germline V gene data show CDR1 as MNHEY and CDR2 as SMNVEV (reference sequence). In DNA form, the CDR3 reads TGTGCCAGCAGTCCCGGGACAGGGATGACTGAAGCTTTCTTT. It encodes CASSPGTGMTEAFF.

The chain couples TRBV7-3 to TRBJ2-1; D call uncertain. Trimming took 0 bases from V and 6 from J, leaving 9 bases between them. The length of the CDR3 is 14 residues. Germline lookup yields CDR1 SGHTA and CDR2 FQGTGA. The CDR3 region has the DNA TGTGCCAGCAGCTTAACGTCTTCCGTCAATGAGCAGTTCTTC. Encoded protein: CASSLTSSVNEQFF.